The 29 T cell receptor beta chains in this list originate from one sample, sequenced in a study of monozygotic twins with inflammatory bowel disease. TCRdb reprocessed the 5' RACE reads; each CDR3 protein has one entry and no DNA is given. The sample includes about 170,000 distinct CDR3 sequences. Input material: blood. These receptor sequences come from a human donor with ulcerative colitis or Crohn's disease, or a healthy co-twin of an affected twin (not recorded which).

CDR3 in amino acids: CASRNPGLAGRGTDTQYF. The rearrangement links TRBV28 to TRBJ2-3; TCRdb picks TRBD2, but there is no DNA to check that call. Looked up from germline, CDR1 is MDHEN and CDR2 is SYDVKM. The CDR3 loop spans 18 amino acids.

This chain connects TRBV20-1 to TRBJ1-6. This CDR3 is 18 amino acids long. Looked up from germline, CDR1 is DFQATT and CDR2 is SNEGSKA (reference sequence). CDR3 sequence reads: CSARDTKGRSWYNSPLHF.

The V call is TRBV6-2 or TRBV6-3, the J call TRBJ2-1; TCRdb indicates TRBD1, and absent DNA this call remains unverified. The CDR3 is 15 amino acids. The V gene's germline CDR1 is MNHEY and CDR2 SVGEGT. CDR3 region: CASSPGQGVSDEQFF.

The chain employs TRBV6-5 and TRBJ1-1; TCRdb's assignment of TRBD1 cannot be checked, as there is no DNA. The germline V gene has CDR1 MNHEY and CDR2 SVGAGI. CDR3 length: 17 residues. This CDR3 is CASSYSRPGSMNTEAFF.

The chain recombines TRBV6-1 with TRBJ2-2; TCRdb calls TRBD2, which cannot be checked without DNA. CDR1 and CDR2 from the germline V gene are MNHNS and SASEGT. The CDR3 spans 15 residues. This CDR3 is CASSASGRGTGELFF.

The chain employs TRBV11-1 and TRBJ2-7; TCRdb gives TRBD1 as the D gene, but with no DNA this cannot be confirmed. Looked up from germline, CDR1 is SGHAT and CDR2 is FQDESV (reference sequence). This CDR3 comprises 18 residues. The CDR3 reads CASSFPIDPGTGLYEQYF.

The V call is TRBV28, the J call TRBJ2-2; the TCRdb call, TRBD2, lacks DNA for checking. Germline V gene data show CDR1 as MDHEN and CDR2 as SYDVKM. The length of the CDR3 is 14 residues. CDR3 amino acids: CASTGGLGTGELFF.

The V call is TRBV5-1, the J call TRBJ2-7. This CDR3 contains 16 residues. Per the germline V gene, CDR1 is SGHRS and CDR2 is YFSETQ. The CDR3 region is CASSLARGREYYEQYF. Looking up the rest from reference TRBV5-1 and TRBJ2-7 gives the full variable domain: KAGVTQTPRYLIKTRGQQVTLSCSPISGHRSVSWYQQTPGQGLQFLFEYFSETQRNKGNFPGRFSGRQFSNSRSEMNVSTLELGDSALYLCASSLARGREYYEQYFGPGTRLTVT.

The chain joins TRBV5-1 to TRBJ2-7; as DNA is missing, the TRBD2 call by TCRdb cannot be tested. CDR3 length equals 14 residues. CDR1 and CDR2 (germline): SGHRS, YFSETQ. The CDR3 reads CASSLGTSGGEQYF.

The rearrangement joins TRBV15 to TRBJ2-2; as DNA is missing, the TRBD1 call by TCRdb cannot be tested. The germline CDR1 and CDR2 sequences are LNHNV and YYDKDF (reference sequence). The CDR3 contains 13 residues. CDR3 sequence: CATSTTGAGELFF. Together with reference TRBV15 and TRBJ2-2, the CDR3 gives the full variable domain: DAMVIQNPRYQVTQFGKPVTLSCSQTLNHNVMYWYQQKSSQAPKLLFHYYDKDFNNEADTPDNFQSRRPNTSFCFLDIRSPGLGDTAMYLCATSTTGAGELFFGEGSRLTVL.

The rearrangement links TRBV29-1 to TRBJ1-5; TCRdb outputs TRBD1, but without DNA this stays unchecked. CDR1 and CDR2 (germline): SQVTM, ANQGSEA. The CDR3 covers 13 residues. The chain's CDR3 is CSVSRGGGEPQHF.

V usage is TRBV10-3 and J usage is TRBJ1-5. The CDR3 has 13 residues. Germline V gene sequence: CDR1 ENHRY, CDR2 SYGVKD. The CDR3 reads CAISESNDQPQHF.

This chain connects TRBV19 to TRBJ1-1. Germline assignment: CDR1 LNHDA and CDR2 SQIVND (reference sequence). The CDR3 length is 14 residues. The chain's CDR3 is CASLRRHGNTEAFF.

The CDR3 loop reads CASSLDGVGGYTF. The gene calls are TRBV5-4 and TRBJ1-2. From germline, CDR1 is SGHNT and CDR2 YYREEE (reference sequence). The CDR3 runs 13 residues.

CDR3 residues: CASSLARGSNQPQHF. This chain uses TRBV7-8 with TRBJ1-5; checking the TCRdb D call of TRBD1 is not possible without DNA. Looked up from germline, CDR1 is SGHVS and CDR2 is FQNEAQ. This CDR3 is 15 amino acids long.

This rearrangement joins TRBV5-6 to TRBJ2-7; absent DNA, TCRdb's TRBD1 call cannot be checked. Germline V gives CDR1 SGHDT, CDR2 YYEEEE. CDR3 length equals 14 residues. The CDR3 is CASSFARGLSEQYF.

CDR3 region: CASRDTGTTNTEAFF. The chain combines TRBV6-1 with TRBJ1-1; the TCRdb call, TRBD1, lacks DNA for checking. The CDR3 is 15 amino acids. Germline lookup yields CDR1 MNHNS and CDR2 SASEGT.

The V call is TRBV21-1, the J call TRBJ1-6; TCRdb's D gene call, TRBD1, goes unchecked for lack of DNA. TRBV21-1 is listed as a pseudogene. The CDR3 runs to 17 residues. CDR3 protein: CASSPRDRYSYNSPLHF.

The chain combines TRBV7-2 with TRBJ2-5; TCRdb picks TRBD1, but there is no DNA to check that call. The germline V gene encodes CDR1 SGHTA and CDR2 FQGNSA. CDR3 length: 15 amino acids. The CDR3 protein is CASSWTGTTKETQYF.

The chain uses TRBV10-3 and TRBJ2-1; the TCRdb call, TRBD1, lacks DNA for checking. The CDR3 loop spans 14 amino acids. Per germline, CDR1 ENHRY and CDR2 SYGVKD. The CDR3 spells CAISVQGAGNEQFF.

The gene calls are TRBV27 and TRBJ2-1; the TCRdb D gene call, TRBD2, has no DNA to confirm it. This CDR3 comprises 19 residues. The V gene's germline CDR1 is MNHEY and CDR2 SMNVEV (reference sequence). The CDR3 sequence: CASSSLADRNGPMMNEQFF.

The rearrangement uses TRBV7-9 and TRBJ1-1. The germline gives CDR1 SEHNR, CDR2 FQNEAQ (reference sequence). The CDR3 contains 14 residues. CDR3 loop: CASSPVEGNTEAFF.

The chain combines TRBV5-6 with TRBJ1-1; TCRdb indicates TRBD1, and absent DNA this call remains unverified. The germline V gene encodes CDR1 SGHDT and CDR2 YYEEEE. The CDR3 has 15 residues. CDR3 residues: CASSFRGSAGVGAFF.

This sequence joins TRBV20-1 and TRBJ2-3; the D call of TRBD2 rests on TCRdb alone, since no DNA is present to check it. CDR1 and CDR2 (germline): DFQATT, SNEGSKA (reference sequence). The CDR3 length is 15 residues. CDR3: CSARESGRATDTQYF.

The CDR3 protein is CASRQGASNQPQHF. The V gene is TRBV2, the J gene TRBJ1-5; the TRBD1 assignment by TCRdb is unverifiable without DNA. The germline V gene encodes CDR1 SNHLY and CDR2 FYNNEI. The length of the CDR3 is 14 residues.

The chain couples TRBV24-1 to TRBJ2-5; TCRdb's D call of TRBD2 is untestable without DNA. Germline V lookup: CDR1 KGHDR, CDR2 SFDVKD. The CDR3 runs 17 residues. The CDR3 here is CATSDPTKEGFQETQYF.

The rearrangement links TRBV6-1 to TRBJ2-3. The CDR3 contains 14 residues. In germline, CDR1 is MNHNS, CDR2 SASEGT. The CDR3 is CASSMSPLGDTQYF.

The chain employs TRBV7-3 and TRBJ1-2. The CDR3 sequence is 13 residues long. Per germline, CDR1 SGHTA and CDR2 FQGTGA. CDR3 sequence reads: CASSKDINYGYTF.

This chain joins TRBV6-2 or TRBV6-3 and TRBJ1-2; TCRdb's assignment of TRBD1 cannot be checked, as there is no DNA. Looked up from germline, CDR1 is MNHEY and CDR2 is SVGEGT. The CDR3 extends over 15 amino acids. The CDR3 spells CASSHRDRRNYGYTF.